This T cell receptor beta chain was recovered during a study of T cell clones after liver transplantation. Study summary: TCRbeta sequencing after a pre-transplant mixed lymphocyte reaction identified graft-donor-reactive clones, later tracked in post-transplant blood.

Clones were sequenced by immunoSEQ multiplex PCR, and TCRdb holds only the in-frame ones, with some missing. The data hold 15,000 or so clones, with around 90% observed a single time. CDR1 and CDR2 from the germline V gene are SGHRS and YFSETQ. Losses at the gene ends were 6 bases for V and 7 bases for J; bases not matched to a gene: 13. The CDR3 runs 15 residues. Unstimulated PBMCs were sorted into CD3+CD4+ and CD3+CD8+ populations. This specimen consisted of CD8+ T cells from blood, obtained before liver transplant. The sequence was collected from a human donor who received a liver transplant. The chain combines TRBV5-1 with TRBJ2-1, with TRBD2 identical over 7 bases. This chain's CDR3 is CASNPLALGRNEQFF. CDR3 coding DNA: TGCGCCAGCAACCCACTAGCGTTGGGACGGAATGAGCAGTTCTTC.